The T cell receptor (beta chain) under discussion was sequenced for a study of identical twins. Study-level findings and limits: For zero-insertion analyses, partial confounding could come from invariant MAIT and iNKT cells. Surplus twin overlap in beta out-of-frame sequences was less pronounced. Insertions were fewer in abundant cord blood beta clonotypes, whereas memory repertoires showed none of this pattern.

Germline CDR1 is SQVTM and CDR2 is ANQGSEA. CDR3 length equals 12 residues. V lost 4 bases and J lost 5, with 11 bases in between. TCRdb re-derived calls from the 5' RACE reads in MiXCR, one entry per CDR3 protein. The sample holds just under 650,000 distinct CDR3 sequences, 7% to 7.5% seen once. As concerns this clonotype: Its matching antigen is unknown.

The data also belong to a second study, concerning yellow fever vaccine responses in identical twins. That paper notes: Reported findings indicate that twins' vaccine T cell responses seemed partially convergent, partially personalized.

V and J are TRBV29-1 and TRBJ2-5; D is unresolved. The specimen sequenced was PBMCs. The clonotype originates from a woman aged 18-29 years in good health. The CDR3 nucleotides are TGCAGCGTTGCTGGGCTTGGGGAGACCCAGTACTTC. It encodes CSVAGLGETQYF.